These 15 T cell receptor beta chains were sequenced from one sample in a study of cytomegalovirus exposure and HLA in healthy donors. PCR amplification relied on 60 Vbeta primers (plus 13 Jbeta primers). Assay: immunoSEQ multiplex PCR; the TCRdb copy retains only in-frame clones and omits some. The data show roughly 140,000 clones, approximately 78% seen once. The source material was PBMCs. Receptors originate from a woman aged 18-29 years in good health and CMV-seropositive.

The V and J genes are TRBV5-4 and TRBJ2-7; D is perhaps TRBD2 (6 bases). Trimming shortened V by 4 bases and J by 5 bases, and 16 bases separated the two germline ends. The germline gives CDR1 SGHNT, CDR2 YYREEE (reference sequence). This CDR3 comprises 14 residues. CDR3 sequence (DNA): TGTGCCAGCAGCGTAATGGGGGGACGACACGAGCAGTACTTC. Its translation: CASSVMGGRHEQYF.

V is TRBV6-1 and J is TRBJ1-6, with TRBD1 as a possible D gene (5 bases). CDR1 and CDR2 from the germline V gene are MNHNS and SASEGT. The CDR3 length is 15 residues. V lost 0 bases and J lost 7, with 10 bases in between. CDR3 protein: CASSEASGGNSPLHF. The CDR3 DNA reads as TGTGCCAGCAGTGAAGCCTCCGGGGGGAATTCACCCCTCCACTTT.

V usage is TRBV7-2 and J usage is TRBJ1-1; D unresolved. CDR1 SGHTA and CDR2 FQGNSA come from the germline V gene. The CDR3 is made up of 17 amino acids. The germline V and J ends were trimmed by 0 bases and 0 bases, with 14 bases remaining between them. CDR3 residues: CASSLALIGRLNTEAFF. DNA of the CDR3: TGTGCCAGCAGCTTAGCCCTGATCGGGAGGTTGAACACTGAAGCTTTCTTT.

The chain is built from TRBV5-1 and TRBJ1-1, with 8 bases identical to TRBD1. The ends lost 2 bases at V and 3 bases at J; junction bases unmatched: 6. This CDR3 region has 15 residues. The germline V gene encodes CDR1 SGHRS and CDR2 YFSETQ. The CDR3 DNA is TGCGCCAGCAGCTTCGGACAGGGTAGGGACACTGAAGCTTTCTTT. Its protein product is CASSFGQGRDTEAFF.

The chain uses TRBV7-2 and TRBJ1-1, with TRBD1 as a possible D gene (5 bases). The CDR3 loop spans 14 amino acids. Germline values: CDR1 SGHTA, CDR2 FQGNSA. Trimming stripped 0 bases from V and 6 bases from J, with 11 bases between. CDR3 in amino acids: CASSLALGGAEAFF. The DNA for the CDR3 is TGTGCCAGCAGCTTAGCCCTTGGGGGGGCTGAAGCTTTCTTT.

This clone was counted a few times. The CDR3 sequence is CASSIFQEAFF. The DNA of the CDR3 is TGTGCCAGCAGTATTTTTCAGGAAGCTTTCTTT. The V call is TRBV28, the J call TRBJ1-1; D gene ambiguous. Trimming removed 5 bases at V and 8 bases at J, with 9 bases between. The CDR3 length is 11 residues. Germline assignment: CDR1 MDHEN and CDR2 SYDVKM.

The rearrangement uses TRBV9 and TRBJ2-1, with D uncertain. V dropped 2 bases and J dropped 5 bases, with 11 bases sitting between them. Germline V gene sequence: CDR1 SGDLS, CDR2 YYNGEE. CDR3 length: 14 residues. As DNA, the CDR3 is TGTGCCAGCAGCGTTGGGTTTACTAACAATGAGCAGTTCTTC. Translation gives CASSVGFTNNEQFF.

A single count supports this clone. The chain employs TRBV19 and TRBJ2-1; unclear D gene. Germline CDR1 LNHDA, CDR2 SQIVND (reference sequence). The CDR3 loop spans 13 amino acids. Trimming pared 3 bases from V and 4 bases from J, leaving 7 bases between. The CDR3 protein is CASSIRLYNEQFF. In DNA form, the CDR3 reads TGTGCCAGTAGTATCAGGCTTTACAATGAGCAGTTCTTC.

The chain uses TRBV4-3 and TRBJ1-3, with D unclear. V shed 2 bases and J shed 1 base, with 9 bases lying between them. The CDR3 length is 15 residues. The germline V gene encodes CDR1 LGHNA and CDR2 YSLEER. CDR3 protein: CASSQSAGSGNTIYF. The CDR3 coding sequence is TGCGCCAGCAGCCAAAGCGCCGGGTCTGGAAACACCATATATTTT.

The chain uses TRBV6-1 and TRBJ2-7; maybe TRBD1 (6 bases). The CDR3 has 14 amino acids. With 5 bases removed from V and 2 bases from J, the gap between germline ends came to 13 bases. The germline gives CDR1 MNHNS, CDR2 SASEGT. CDR3 sequence (DNA): TGTGCCAGCAGTCGAACAGGGTCAGCCTACGAGCAGTACTTC. Its translation: CASSRTGSAYEQYF.

This chain uses TRBV12-5 with TRBJ2-7, with TRBD2 as a possible D gene (6 bases). V was shortened by 3 bases and J by 6 bases, with 18 bases between the two germline ends. The V gene's germline CDR1 is LGHNT and CDR2 FRNRAP. CDR3 length: 15 residues. The chain's CDR3 is CASGLPSQGGGEQYF. CDR3 in DNA: TGTGCTAGTGGTTTACCCTCGCAGGGAGGAGGCGAGCAGTACTTC.

The V call is TRBV5-1, the J call TRBJ1-2; the D is unclear. CDR3 length: 15 residues. V lost 4 bases to trimming and J lost 3 bases, with 16 bases between them. CDR1 SGHRS and CDR2 YFSETQ come from the germline V gene. The CDR3 nucleotides read TGCGCCAGCAGCCCAGTCGGAGGGAGGGACTATGGCTACACCTTC. Translation gives CASSPVGGRDYGYTF.

The chain combines TRBV4-1 with TRBJ1-2, with D maybe TRBD1 (5 bases). The germline V gene has CDR1 MGHRA and CDR2 YSYEKL. Trimming removed 1 base at V and 3 bases at J, with 18 bases between. This CDR3 is built from 17 residues. Here the CDR3 DNA reads TGCGCCAGCAGCCAAGGTCGTTTAACAGGCGGACACTATGGCTACACCTTC. Translated, it gives CASSQGRLTGGHYGYTF.

The CDR3 sequence: CSVGKTGGSYEQYF. DNA for the CDR3: TGCAGCGTTGGGAAGACAGGGGGCTCCTACGAGCAGTACTTC. The V gene is TRBV29-1, the J gene TRBJ2-7; 9 nucleotides match TRBD1. CDR3 length: 14 residues. V lost 4 bases to trimming and J lost 0 bases; unmatched junction nucleotides: 4. Per the germline V gene, CDR1 is SQVTM and CDR2 is ANQGSEA.

CDR3 in amino acids: CATERRGYGYTF. The DNA for the CDR3 is TGTGCCACCGAGCGTAGAGGCTATGGCTACACCTTC. J is TRBJ1-2 and V is TRBV6-5; no firm D call. The CDR3 has 12 amino acids. Trimming took off 10 bases at V and 4 bases at J, with 13 bases between the two ends. Germline V lookup: CDR1 MNHEY, CDR2 SVGAGI.